These 17 T cell receptor beta chains originate from one sample sequenced in a study of vaccination effects on CD4 cells after COVID-19. The assay was immunoSEQ multiplex PCR, and TCRdb's table has in-frame clones only and misses some. Of tens of thousands of clones listed, 82% were seen once; the top ten hold roughly 3%. Following culture for roughly 10 days, CD4+ T cells were isolated. Their cognate antigens are unknown. The sequences come from CD4+ T cells from PBMCs cultured without peptide, collected before COVID-19 vaccination. The receptors derive from a human donor who received a COVID-19 vaccine.

This chain uses TRBV27 with TRBJ2-2; 8 nucleotides match TRBD1. CDR1 is MNHEY and CDR2 is SMNVEV in the germline V gene (reference sequence). The V segment lost 3 bases and the J segment 6 bases; nucleotides outside the gene matches: 9. CDR3 length: 16 residues. The CDR3 region has the DNA TGTGCCAGCAGTTTCGCCAGGGGGCGAGTAGCCGGGGAGCTGTTTTTT. Protein product: CASSFARGRVAGELFF.

The genes are TRBV5-1 and TRBJ2-1, with 8 bases matching TRBD2. After removal of 0 bases from V and 2 bases from J, the junction contained 1 base not matched to a gene. The CDR3 runs to 15 residues. CDR1 and CDR2 from the germline V gene are SGHRS and YFSETQ. The CDR3 is CASSLAGGAYNEQFF. The DNA for the CDR3 is TGCGCCAGCAGCTTGGCGGGGGGGGCCTACAATGAGCAGTTCTTC.

Judged by abundance, this clone is medium-sized. This sequence joins TRBV18 and TRBJ1-1; D is possibly TRBD1 (5 bases). From germline, CDR1 is KGHSH and CDR2 LQKENI. Trimming stripped 3 bases from V and 5 bases from J, with 13 bases between. The CDR3 is 14 residues long. In DNA form, the CDR3 reads TGTGCCAGCTCACCGTCCCTGGGGACTACTGAAGCTTTCTTT. As protein: CASSPSLGTTEAFF. The variable domain in full, with the rest retrieved from reference TRBV18 and TRBJ1-1, is NAGVMQNPRHLVRRRGQEARLRCSPMKGHSHVYWYRQLPEEGLKFMVYLQKENIIDESGMPKERFSAEFPKEGPSILRIQQVVRGDSAAYFCASSPSLGTTEAFFGQGTRLTVV.

Only one count was recorded for this clone. The V call is TRBV5-4, the J call TRBJ2-2, with TRBD1 matching 11 bases. There are 17 residues in the CDR3. V was clipped by 4 bases and J by 5 bases; unmatched bases: 10. Germline lookup yields CDR1 SGHNT and CDR2 YYREEE (reference sequence). The CDR3 reads CASSPPPGTGGTGELFF. The CDR3 region has the DNA TGTGCCAGCAGCCCACCCCCCGGGACAGGGGGAACCGGGGAGCTGTTTTTT.

V is TRBV15 and J is TRBJ2-3, with TRBD2 matching 9 bases. After removal of 6 bases from V and 2 bases from J, the junction contained 3 bases not matched to a gene. This CDR3 comprises 14 residues. Looked up from germline, CDR1 is LNHNV and CDR2 is YYDKDF (reference sequence). CDR3 region: CATSPSGDTDTQYF. CDR3 bases: TGTGCCACCAGTCCTAGCGGGGACACAGATACGCAGTATTTT.

V is TRBV28 and J is TRBJ1-1, with D perhaps matching TRBD1 (5 bases). Germline assignment: CDR1 MDHEN and CDR2 SYDVKM. The CDR3 has 14 residues. V lost 1 base and J lost 0, with 6 bases in between. In DNA form, the CDR3 reads TGTGCCAGCAGTTTATACAGGCTGAACACTGAAGCTTTCTTT. Its protein product is CASSLYRLNTEAFF.

This sequence joins TRBV5-6 and TRBJ1-2; D is ambiguous. Looked up from germline, CDR1 is SGHDT and CDR2 is YYEEEE. V lost 0 bases to trimming and J lost 6 bases, with 15 bases between them. The CDR3 is made up of 15 amino acids. The CDR3 coding sequence is TGTGCCAGCAGCTTGGGGGCGGTGGGATTGAATGGCTACACCTTC. It yields the protein CASSLGAVGLNGYTF.

The chain links TRBV30 to TRBJ1-5; 7 positions match TRBD1. Trimming removed 1 base from V and 7 bases from J; junction bases left unmatched: 7. CDR3 length: 14 residues. CDR1 is GTSNPN, CDR2 SVGIG, per germline (reference sequence). CDR3 DNA sequence: TGTGCCTGGAGTGCTTCAGGGGGAGGGCAGCCCCAGCATTTT. Translating it yields CAWSASGGGQPQHF.

CDR3 sequence reads: CASSLQGTVYNEQFF. Here the CDR3 DNA reads TGCGCCAGCAGCTTACAGGGGACAGTTTACAATGAGCAGTTCTTC. The genes are TRBV5-1 and TRBJ2-1, with 7 bases identical to TRBD1. V lost 2 bases and J lost 4; bases outside the gene matches: 6. Germline values: CDR1 SGHRS, CDR2 YFSETQ. The CDR3 has 15 amino acids.

This chain uses TRBV6-5 with TRBJ2-5; no clear D gene. Germline V gene sequence: CDR1 MNHEY, CDR2 SVGAGI. CDR3 length equals 13 residues. V shed 5 bases and J shed 3 bases, with 10 bases lying between them. The CDR3 sequence is CASSKTLKETQYF. The CDR3 DNA follows: TGTGCCAGCAGTAAGACTCTAAAAGAGACCCAGTACTTC.

This clone was seen a handful of times. The V and J genes are TRBV3-1 (or the pseudogene TRBV3-2) and TRBJ1-1; D is possibly TRBD1 (5 bases). The CDR3 is 12 amino acids. V was cut by 4 bases and J by 7 bases, with 10 bases left in between. Germline V gives CDR1 LGHDT, CDR2 YNNKEL (reference sequence). This chain's CDR3 is CASSLGTGEAFF. The DNA of the CDR3 is TGTGCCAGCAGCCTCGGGACGGGTGAAGCTTTCTTT.

J is TRBJ2-5 and V is TRBV5-1; D remains ambiguous. Per germline, CDR1 SGHRS and CDR2 YFSETQ. The CDR3 runs to 14 residues. V lost 0 bases and J 2 bases, leaving 8 bases between the germline ends. The CDR3 spells CASSLGGGQETQYF. For the CDR3, the DNA is TGCGCCAGCAGCTTGGGGGGTGGTCAAGAGACCCAGTACTTC.

CDR3 protein: CASSPLGGTGNTIYF. Here the CDR3 DNA reads TGTGCCAGCAGCCCCCTCGGGGGCACTGGAAACACCATATATTTT. The rearrangement links TRBV7-2 to TRBJ1-3, with D perhaps TRBD1 (6 bases). Deletions cut 5 bases from V and 2 bases from J, with 13 bases between. The length of the CDR3 is 15 residues. CDR1 is SGHTA and CDR2 is FQGNSA in the germline V gene.

The rearrangement joins TRBV12-3 or TRBV12-4 to TRBJ2-3; D remains ambiguous. This CDR3 spans 13 amino acids. V lost 2 bases and J 2 bases, leaving 5 bases between the germline ends. The chain's CDR3 is CASSLQATDTQYF. The DNA for the CDR3 is TGTGCCAGCAGTTTACAGGCCACAGATACGCAGTATTTT.

The chain joins TRBV7-2 to TRBJ1-2; D may be TRBD1 (5 bases). V gave up 1 base and J gave up 6 bases, with 12 bases separating them. This CDR3 is built from 14 residues. Germline CDR1 and CDR2: SGHTA and FQGNSA. The chain's CDR3 is CASSLDAGYDGYTF. In nucleotides, the CDR3 is TGTGCCAGCAGCTTAGATGCAGGGTACGATGGCTACACCTTC.

The rearrangement links TRBV15 to TRBJ1-5; a weak D match, TRBD1 (6 bases). V was shortened by 3 bases and J by 5 bases, with 11 bases between the two germline ends. CDR1 LNHNV and CDR2 YYDKDF come from the germline V gene (reference sequence). The CDR3 spans 14 residues. CDR3 sequence reads: CATSRTGLDQPQHF. CDR3 nucleotides: TGTGCCACCAGCAGGACAGGCCTAGATCAGCCCCAGCATTTT. The full variable domain, in which reference TRBV15 and TRBJ1-5 provide the parts outside the CDR3, is DAMVIQNPRYQVTQFGKPVTLSCSQTLNHNVMYWYQQKSSQAPKLLFHYYDKDFNNEADTPDNFQSRRPNTSFCFLDIRSPGLGDTAMYLCATSRTGLDQPQHFGDGTRLSIL.

This sequence joins TRBV6-4 and TRBJ1-4; 7 bases are a match to TRBD1. The CDR3 spans 13 residues. Germline values: CDR1 MRHNA, CDR2 SNTAGT. Trimming cost V 2 bases and J 12 bases; bases outside gene matches: 6. DNA of the CDR3: TGTGCCAGCAGTGACACCCCGGGACAGCAACTGTTTTTT. Translating gives CASSDTPGQQLFF.